Listed below are T cell receptor beta chains from one sample, sequenced in a study of T-cell memory formation after mild COVID-19. MiXCR, run by TCRdb on the 5' RACE reads, gives a single entry per CDR3 protein. The table shows about 340,000 distinct CDR3 sequences, with approximately 21% occurring only once. Sequencing input: PBMCs or a T cell subset sorted from them (not recorded which). Receptors originate from an adult woman who had mild COVID-19 (a few samples of this study predate the infection). Cell type and time point are not known. The CDR3 runs from the conserved cysteine through the conserved F or W. D genes are given only for firm matches. Expanded clones get a size class; other rows say once, few or many, or leave the size out.

j_call cdr3_length v_call clone_size d_call cdr3_aa cdr3_nt
TRBJ2-1 16 TRBV19 few TRBD2 CASSGLAGGSYNEQFF TGTGCCAGTAGTGGACTAGCGGGCGGCTCCTACAATGAGCAGTTCTTC
TRBJ1-4 18 TRBV19 - TRBD1 CASSIGGQTLATNEKLFF TGTGCCAGTAGTATAGGGGGACAGACCCTTGCAACTAATGAAAAACTGTTTTTT
TRBJ2-1 14 TRBV18 few - CASSPPTARWEQFF TGTGCCAGCTCACCACCAACGGCCCGATGGGAGCAGTTCTTC
TRBJ2-3 15 TRBV12-3/TRBV12-4 few - CASSLMATNTDTQYF TGTGCCAGCAGTCTTATGGCGACGAACACAGATACGCAGTATTTT
TRBJ1-1 12 TRBV20-1 few - CSARDLRDGAFF TGCAGTGCTAGAGATCTTCGGGATGGCGCTTTCTTT
TRBJ2-7 15 TRBV15 - TRBD2 CATSARSGGADEQYF TGTGCCACCAGCGCTCGTAGCGGGGGGGCCGACGAGCAGTACTTC
TRBJ2-2 15 TRBV6-6 few - CASSKNRERAGELFF TGTGCCAGCAGTAAAAACAGGGAAAGGGCCGGGGAGCTGTTTTTT
TRBJ1-1 17 TRBV7-8 few - CASSLSSQAEQRTEAFF TGTGCCAGCAGCTTATCCAGTCAGGCTGAACAACGCACTGAAGCTTTCTTT
TRBJ2-1 16 TRBV9 - TRBD2 CASSVGAGGGNYEQFF TGTGCCAGCAGCGTAGGCGCGGGAGGGGGGAACTATGAGCAGTTCTTC
TRBJ1-5 12 TRBV15 few TRBD1 CATSRATGAQHF TGTGCCACCAGCAGAGCGACAGGGGCCCAGCATTTT
TRBJ2-7 13 TRBV30 - - CAWRQVSSYEQYF TGTGCCTGGAGACAGGTGAGCTCCTACGAGCAGTACTTC
TRBJ2-6 17 TRBV19 - - CASSMGQASLGANVLTF TGTGCCAGTAGTATGGGTCAGGCGTCTCTGGGGGCCAACGTCCTGACTTTC
TRBJ2-2 14 TRBV30 - TRBD2 CAWRGGPGTGELFF TGTGCCTGGAGGGGAGGGCCGGGCACCGGGGAGCTGTTTTTT
TRBJ2-1 13 TRBV29-1 few TRBD2 CSVVGGGADEQFF TGCAGCGTTGTGGGCGGGGGGGCTGATGAGCAGTTCTTC
TRBJ1-1 14 TRBV7-9 few - CASTLAGTNTEAFF TGTGCCAGCACCTTGGCGGGGACAAACACTGAAGCTTTCTTT
TRBJ2-1 12 TRBV5-6 few - CASRQGYNEQFF TGTGCCAGCAGGCAGGGGTACAATGAGCAGTTCTTC
TRBJ2-7 14 TRBV12-3/TRBV12-4 - TRBD1 CASRYRGQLYEQYF TGTGCCAGCAGGTACAGGGGGCAGCTATACGAGCAGTACTTC
TRBJ2-7 15 TRBV6-1 - TRBD1 CASTAEDRPPYEQYF TGTGCCAGTACTGCGGAGGACAGGCCCCCCTACGAGCAGTACTTC
TRBJ1-5 16 TRBV12-3/TRBV12-4 few TRBD1 CASSLEGQRANQPQHF TGTGCCAGCAGTTTGGAGGGACAGAGGGCCAATCAGCCCCAGCATTTT
TRBJ1-5 17 TRBV10-3 - TRBD1 CAISVGALTGRNQPQHF TGTGCCATCAGTGTAGGTGCCTTGACAGGGCGCAATCAGCCCCAGCATTTT
TRBJ2-3 18 TRBV4-3 - TRBD2 CASSQEAGREGRTDTQYF TGCGCCAGCAGCCAAGAAGCTGGGCGGGAGGGACGCACAGATACGCAGTATTTT
TRBJ1-1 14 TRBV11-2 - - CASSLVGGDTEAFF TGTGCCAGCAGCTTAGTAGGGGGGGACACTGAAGCTTTCTTT
TRBJ1-2 17 TRBV4-1 - TRBD1 CASSPGTGASRYWSYTF TGCGCCAGCAGCCCCGGGACAGGGGCCTCTCGATATTGGAGCTACACCTTC
TRBJ2-1 15 TRBV18 - - CASSLADSFHNEQFF TGTGCCAGCTCCCTAGCGGACAGTTTCCACAATGAGCAGTTCTTC
TRBJ2-7 15 TRBV4-3 - - CASSQEPGTSEEQYF TGCGCCAGCAGCCAAGAGCCGGGAACATCCGAGGAGCAGTACTTC
TRBJ2-5 15 TRBV27 - - CASSPRGTRGETQYF TGTGCCAGCAGTCCTCGAGGGACACGGGGAGAGACCCAGTACTTC
TRBJ2-5 16 TRBV4-3 many TRBD2 CASSRGRTSGSETQYF TGCGCCAGCAGCCGAGGACGGACTAGCGGGAGCGAGACCCAGTACTTC
TRBJ2-7 15 TRBV27 few TRBD2 CASSPTSGTPSEQYF TGTGCCAGCAGCCCCACTAGCGGGACTCCTAGCGAGCAGTACTTC
TRBJ1-6 15 TRBV9 many TRBD1 CASSPRTGLNSPLHF TGTGCCAGCAGCCCCCGGACAGGGTTGAATTCACCCCTCCACTTT
TRBJ2-1 13 TRBV11-1 few - CASSLALRDEQFF TGTGCCAGCAGCTTAGCGTTAAGAGATGAGCAGTTCTTC
TRBJ1-2 16 TRBV19 few TRBD1 CASSAGWDRGNYGYTF TGTGCCAGTAGTGCTGGATGGGACAGGGGTAACTATGGCTACACCTTC
TRBJ2-1 14 TRBV5-1 few - CASSLAGRNYEQFF TGCGCCAGCAGCTTAGCGGGCAGAAACTATGAGCAGTTCTTC
TRBJ2-7 15 TRBV24-1 - TRBD1 CATSEAGTGPSEQYF TGTGCCACCAGTGAGGCCGGGACAGGGCCATCAGAGCAGTACTTC
TRBJ2-1 17 TRBV23-1 - TRBD1 CASSQRGTGAGYNEQFF TGCGCCAGCAGTCAAAGGGGGACAGGGGCCGGCTACAATGAGCAGTTCTTC
TRBJ2-7 12 TRBV7-2 - - CASSFQSYEQYF TGTGCCAGCAGCTTCCAATCCTACGAGCAGTACTTC
TRBJ1-1 16 TRBV5-1 - TRBD1 CASSLGDREVDTEAFF TGCGCCAGCAGTTTGGGGGACAGGGAAGTTGACACTGAAGCTTTCTTT
TRBJ2-5 16 TRBV7-8 - TRBD2 CASSHGTSGSRETQYF TGTGCCAGCAGCCATGGGACTAGCGGGAGCAGGGAGACCCAGTACTTC
TRBJ2-1 15 TRBV20-1 few TRBD2 CSAPGLAGGWNEQFF TGCAGTGCTCCGGGACTAGCGGGAGGCTGGAATGAGCAGTTCTTC
TRBJ2-1 19 TRBV20-1 many - CSARDRPGGPKWETNEQFF TGCAGTGCTAGAGATCGGCCCGGGGGCCCTAAGTGGGAGACAAATGAGCAGTTCTTC
TRBJ1-5 15 TRBV12-3/TRBV12-4 many - CASSLSGQPNQPQHF TGTGCCAGCAGTTTATCCGGACAGCCCAATCAGCCCCAGCATTTT
TRBJ2-1 15 TRBV7-3 few - CASSLFGGSYNEQFF TGTGCCAGCAGCTTATTTGGCGGTTCCTACAATGAGCAGTTCTTC
TRBJ2-5 13 TRBV15 - - CATSVENQETQYF TGTGCCACCTCGGTGGAGAACCAAGAGACCCAGTACTTC
TRBJ2-3 18 TRBV12-3/TRBV12-4 few TRBD2 CASSLARVAGVITDTQYF TGTGCCAGCAGTTTAGCTCGGGTAGCGGGAGTAATCACAGATACGCAGTATTTT
TRBJ1-1 14 TRBV19 - - CASSPDSSNTEAFF TGTGCCAGTAGTCCGGACTCCTCGAACACTGAAGCTTTCTTT
TRBJ2-7 14 TRBV20-1 - TRBD2 CSASIAGVHLEQYF TGCAGTGCTAGTATAGCGGGAGTTCATCTCGAGCAGTACTTC
TRBJ2-7 16 TRBV21-1 - - CASSNGRGYNSYEQYF TGTGCCAGCAGCAATGGGAGGGGGTATAACTCCTACGAGCAGTACTTC
TRBJ2-7 13 TRBV6-6 - TRBD1 CASRKGQGYEQYF TGTGCCAGCAGGAAGGGACAGGGCTACGAGCAGTACTTC
TRBJ2-1 12 TRBV3-1 many - CASSRLGNEQFF TGTGCCAGCAGCAGACTAGGCAATGAGCAGTTCTTC
TRBJ1-2 14 TRBV9 - - CASSVASASYGYTF TGTGCCAGCAGCGTAGCCTCAGCGTCCTATGGCTACACCTTC
TRBJ1-1 12 TRBV12-3/TRBV12-4 few - CASRAPATEAFF TGTGCCAGCAGGGCCCCGGCAACTGAAGCTTTCTTT